This TCR beta chain was captured in a study of blood T cell repertoires in COVID-19. Looking at the study overall: Material from acute and convalescent COVID-19 was sourced from the United States, Italy and Spain. Sources were T cells, B-cell-depleted T cells, or PBMCs; the material itself was cDNA or gDNA.

Those enrolled in Seattle joined during active infection and were followed longitudinally afterward. How the authors handled the data: Quantification of nucleated cells was approximated via reference gene primer amplification. TCRdb's copy holds only in-frame clones and misses some; the assay was immunoSEQ multiplex PCR. V, J and clone size reflect that table, while D and trimming were determined from the DNA. The data contain tens of thousands of clones, 83% of them singletons. Germline V gives CDR1 WSHSY, CDR2 SAAADI. The CDR3 has 13 amino acids. Trimming took off 7 bases at V and 2 bases at J, with 10 bases between the two ends.

The clonotype was recovered from a man aged 25-45 years with COVID-19, enrolled during active disease. The V and J genes are TRBV10-2 and TRBJ2-3, with D uncertain. Material: peripheral blood. The chain's CDR3 is CASTPGTTDTQYF. The CDR3 nucleotides are TGCGCCAGCACCCCAGGAACCACAGATACGCAGTATTTT.